This TCR beta chain was recovered during a study of OX40 agonist ivuxolimab in advanced cancers. Study background: Six ivuxolimab dose levels, 0.01 to 10 mg/kg, were given intravenously every 2 weeks. Patients assigned to dose escalation were diagnosed with hepatocellular carcinoma, melanoma, renal cell or head and neck cancer. The study, taken as a whole, reports: Blood T cells, both CD4+ and CD8+, expanded clonally by week 6 at 0.1 to 3.0 mg/kg. CD8+ T cells were the subset that, on average, had more expanded clones than CD4+.

On this clone: Its antigen remains unidentified.

Sequencing used immunoSEQ multiplex PCR; TCRdb keeps in-frame clones, though not all of them. This sample has about 68,000 clones, with about 91% found just once. CDR3 size: 16 residues. Germline loops: CDR1 SGHDN, CDR2 FVKESK. Trimming cost V 0 bases and J 6 bases, with 17 bases left between them. The receptor comes from an adult with an advanced solid tumor such as melanoma, head and neck, liver or kidney cancer. The chain couples TRBV14 to TRBJ2-5, with D perhaps TRBD2 (5 bases). The sequencing here drew on CD4+ or CD8+ T cells sorted from blood, taken in a trial of the OX40 agonist ivuxolimab. DNA for the CDR3: TGTGCCAGCAGCCAAGACCCGGGCCTCCCGGGGAAGACCCAGTACTTC. Translating gives CASSQDPGLPGKTQYF. The complete variable domain, with remaining parts taken from reference TRBV14 and TRBJ2-5, reads EAGVTQFPSHSVIEKGQTVTLRCDPISGHDNLYWYRRVMGKEIKFLLHFVKESKQDESGMPNNRFLAERTGGTYSTLKVQPAELEDSGVYFCASSQDPGLPGKTQYFGPGTRLLVL.